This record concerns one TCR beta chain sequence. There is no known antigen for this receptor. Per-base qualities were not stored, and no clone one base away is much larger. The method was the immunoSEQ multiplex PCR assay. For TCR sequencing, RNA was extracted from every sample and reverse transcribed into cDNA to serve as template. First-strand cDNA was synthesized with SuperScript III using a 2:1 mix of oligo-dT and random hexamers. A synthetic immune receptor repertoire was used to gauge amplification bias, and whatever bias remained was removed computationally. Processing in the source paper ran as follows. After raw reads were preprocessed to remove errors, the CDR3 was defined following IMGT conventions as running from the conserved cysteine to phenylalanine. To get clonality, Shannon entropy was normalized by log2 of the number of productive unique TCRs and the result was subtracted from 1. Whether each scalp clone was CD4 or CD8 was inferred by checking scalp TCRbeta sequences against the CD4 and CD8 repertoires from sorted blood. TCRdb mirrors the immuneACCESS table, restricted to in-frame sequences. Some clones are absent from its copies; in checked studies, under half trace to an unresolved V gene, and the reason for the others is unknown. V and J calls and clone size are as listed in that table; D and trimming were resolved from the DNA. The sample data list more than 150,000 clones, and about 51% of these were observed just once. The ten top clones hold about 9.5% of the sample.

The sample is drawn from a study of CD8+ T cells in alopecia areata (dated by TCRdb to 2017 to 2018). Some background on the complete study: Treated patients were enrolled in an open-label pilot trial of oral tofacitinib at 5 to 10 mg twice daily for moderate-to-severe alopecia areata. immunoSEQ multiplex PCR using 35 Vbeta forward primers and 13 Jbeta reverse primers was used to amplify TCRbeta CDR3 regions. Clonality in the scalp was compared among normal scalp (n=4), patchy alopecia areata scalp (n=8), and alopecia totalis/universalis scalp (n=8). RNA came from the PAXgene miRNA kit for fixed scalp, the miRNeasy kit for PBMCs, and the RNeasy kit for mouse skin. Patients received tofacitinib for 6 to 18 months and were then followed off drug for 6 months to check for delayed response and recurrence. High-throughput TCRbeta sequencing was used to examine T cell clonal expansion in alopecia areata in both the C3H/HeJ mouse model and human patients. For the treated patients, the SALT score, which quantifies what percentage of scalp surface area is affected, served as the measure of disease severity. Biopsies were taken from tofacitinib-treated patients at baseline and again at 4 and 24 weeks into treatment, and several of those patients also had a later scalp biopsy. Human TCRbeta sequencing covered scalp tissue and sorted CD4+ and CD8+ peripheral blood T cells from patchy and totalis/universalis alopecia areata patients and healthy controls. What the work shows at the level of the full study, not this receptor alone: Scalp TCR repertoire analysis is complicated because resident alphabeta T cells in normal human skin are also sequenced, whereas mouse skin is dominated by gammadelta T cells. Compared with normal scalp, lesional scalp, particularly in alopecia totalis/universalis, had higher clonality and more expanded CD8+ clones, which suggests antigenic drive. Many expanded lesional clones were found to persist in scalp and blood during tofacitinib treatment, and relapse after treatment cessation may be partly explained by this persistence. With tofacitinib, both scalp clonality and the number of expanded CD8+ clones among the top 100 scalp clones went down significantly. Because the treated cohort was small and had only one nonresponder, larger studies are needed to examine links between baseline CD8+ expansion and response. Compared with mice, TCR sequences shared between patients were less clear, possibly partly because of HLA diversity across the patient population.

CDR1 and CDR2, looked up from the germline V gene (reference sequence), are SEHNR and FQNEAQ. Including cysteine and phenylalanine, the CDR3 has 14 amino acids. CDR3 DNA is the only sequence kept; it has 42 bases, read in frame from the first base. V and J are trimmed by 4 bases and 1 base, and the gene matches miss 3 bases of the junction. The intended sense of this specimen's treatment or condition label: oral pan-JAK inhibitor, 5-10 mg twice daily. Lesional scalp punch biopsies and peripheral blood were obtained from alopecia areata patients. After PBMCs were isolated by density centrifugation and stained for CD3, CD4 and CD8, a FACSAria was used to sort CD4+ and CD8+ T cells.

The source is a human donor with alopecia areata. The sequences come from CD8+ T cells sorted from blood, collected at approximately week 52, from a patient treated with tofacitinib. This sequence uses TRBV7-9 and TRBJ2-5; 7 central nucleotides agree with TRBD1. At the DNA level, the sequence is TGTGCCAGCAGCTCTTACAGGGGCCAAGAGACCCAGTACTTC. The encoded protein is CASSSYRGQETQYF.